This T cell receptor beta chain was identified during a study of a mutant IDH1 vaccine in newly diagnosed glioma. Overall study context: Vaccinations, eight in total, occurred in weeks 1, 3, 5, 7, 11, 15, 19, 23. Onset of vaccination occurred 4-6 weeks following radiotherapy alone, or with temozolomide cycles. Earlier therapy was either radiotherapy, temozolomide, or both, and most got both.

Time point given: week 23, last vaccination. Each dose delivered 300 ug of mutant IDH1 20-mer peptide subcutaneously with imiquimod. Overall study findings and caveats: Pseudoprogression seemed unrelated to changes in top peripheral T cell clonotypes.

The protocol was immunoSEQ multiplex PCR, while the TCRdb copy is restricted to in-frame clones and leaves out a portion. The sample includes approximately 60,000 clones, 75% to 90% seen only once; the top ten take about 1.4%. CDR1 is SQVTM, CDR2 ANQGSEA, per germline. The CDR3 extends over 15 amino acids. The V end lost 6 bases, the J end lost 1 base, and 18 bases lay between the germline ends. Details on this clone: What it binds is unknown.

The chain joins TRBV29-1 to TRBJ2-5; D gene uncertain. This receptor was identified in a man aged 40-55 years with glioma. The input for sequencing was PBMCs, taken from a glioma patient whose treatment included an IDH1 peptide vaccine. The CDR3 protein is CSVLKLVSIQETQYF. CDR3 sequence (DNA): TGCAGCGTCTTAAAGCTAGTCAGCATCCAAGAGACCCAGTACTTC.